This TCR beta chain stems from a study of cytomegalovirus exposure and HLA in healthy donors. This clone was seen only a few times. PCR used 60 Vbeta primers and 13 Jbeta primers. Measured with immunoSEQ multiplex PCR; TCRdb has only the in-frame clones, and not every one. The table includes a few hundred thousand clones, approximately 80% detected once. The CDR3 totals 14 residues. V gave up 2 bases and J gave up 3 bases, with 11 bases separating them. Germline lookup yields CDR1 LNHDA and CDR2 SQIVND (reference sequence). The sequenced material came from PBMCs. The chain recombines TRBV19 with TRBJ2-7; D perhaps matches TRBD1 (5 bases). The receptor comes from a woman in her sixties or seventies in good health and CMV-seropositive. DNA of the CDR3: TGTGCCAGTAGTATACTAGGCAGGGTCTACGAGCAGTACTTC. The encoded protein is CASSILGRVYEQYF.